These T cell receptor beta chains were read from a single sample in a study of Ad26.COV2.S vaccination and SARS-CoV-2 variants. Generated by immunoSEQ multiplex PCR, the TCRdb table keeps only in-frame clones and is missing some. The sample holds 350,000 to 500,000 clones, 80% to 95% seen once. The source was peripheral blood, collected in a trial of Ad26.COV2.S vaccine versus placebo. The receptors were gathered from a person between 18 and 60 years old who received the Ad26.COV2.S COVID-19 vaccine or a placebo. Each CDR3 is given with its conserved first and last residue. The order of the fields is D gene, V gene, J gene, clone size, CDR3 DNA, CDR3 protein. D genes are given only for firm matches. The size entry is marked missing in some rows and otherwise reads once, few, many or a size class.

-	TRBV7-8	TRBJ2-2	-	TGTGCCAGCAGCTCCGGGAACACCGGGGAGCTGTTTTTT	CASSSGNTGELFF
-	TRBV15	TRBJ2-7	-	TGTGCCACCAGCACATACAGGGTTCTCGACGAGCAGTACTTC	CATSTYRVLDEQYF
-	TRBV21-1	TRBJ2-7	many	TGTGCCAGCAGCAAAAATGGTCCCCCACTAGACAGTTCCTACGAGCAGTACTTC	CASSKNGPPLDSSYEQYF
-	TRBV4-3	TRBJ2-1	once	TGCGCCAGCAGCCAAGATCTGGAGGTCAATGAGCAGTTCTTC	CASSQDLEVNEQFF
-	TRBV19	TRBJ2-1	-	TGTGCCACCCGGGACTTCTCCTACAATGAGCAGTTCTTC	CATRDFSYNEQFF
-	TRBV30	TRBJ1-1	-	TGTGCCTGGGTTCAGACATTGAACACTGAAGCTTTCTTT	CAWVQTLNTEAFF
-	TRBV18	TRBJ2-1	-	TGTGCCAGCTCACCACTCCCGGGACAGAGAGCGGGAGAATCCTACAATGAGCAGTTCTTC	CASSPLPGQRAGESYNEQFF
TRBD1	TRBV11-2	TRBJ1-1	-	TGTGCCAGCAGCCCAGAACAGGGGGCGGGGAACACTGAAGCTTTCTTT	CASSPEQGAGNTEAFF
-	TRBV9	TRBJ2-5	-	TGTGCCAGCAGCTCCCGGGTTGGGGGGCAAGAGACCCAGTACTTC	CASSSRVGGQETQYF
-	TRBV2	TRBJ2-7	-	TGTGCCAGCAAGCTCACCCCGTACGAGCAGTACTTC	CASKLTPYEQYF
TRBD1	TRBV29-1	TRBJ2-7	few	TGCAGCGCCTCCGGGACAGAACCTTACGAGCAGTACTTC	CSASGTEPYEQYF
TRBD1	TRBV27	TRBJ2-7	few	TGTGCCAGCAGTTTGGCGGGACAGGGGCTTTACGAGCAGTACTTC	CASSLAGQGLYEQYF
TRBD2	TRBV27	TRBJ2-1	-	TGTGCCGGGAGTCTTAGCGGGAGAACCAATGAGCAGTTCTTC	CAGSLSGRTNEQFF
TRBD2	TRBV27	TRBJ2-3	-	TGTGCCAGCAGTCTAGACCGCGGGGGGGGTCAGTATTTT	CASSLDRGGGQYF
-	TRBV7-6	TRBJ2-3	-	TGTGCCAGCAGCTTAGCGGGGAGTAGCGCTTGGGAGCATAACACAGATACGCAGTATTTT	CASSLAGSSAWEHNTDTQYF
-	TRBV7-9	TRBJ1-3	-	TGTGCCAGCAGAGGGGCCAGGTCTGGAAACACCATATATTTT	CASRGARSGNTIYF
-	TRBV6-5	TRBJ2-7	once	TGTGCCAGCCGGGGGCAGGCAAACTACGAGCAGTACTTC	CASRGQANYEQYF
-	TRBV11-3	TRBJ2-7	-	TGTGCCAGCAGCTTAGCGGGGAGCTCCTACGAGCAGTACTTC	CASSLAGSSYEQYF
-	TRBV7-9	TRBJ2-3	-	TGTGCCAGCAGCCCGGTCCACACAGATACGCAGTATTTT	CASSPVHTDTQYF
-	TRBV28	TRBJ1-5	-	TGTGCCAGCAGTTTACCCGGGATTTCCGTTAACAATCAGCCCCAGCATTTT	CASSLPGISVNNQPQHF
TRBD2	TRBV5-1	TRBJ2-7	-	TGCGCCAGCAGTAGCGGGGCCTTCTACGAGCAGTACTTC	CASSSGAFYEQYF
-	TRBV18	TRBJ2-5	-	TGTGCCAGCTCACCACCGAACAGACAAGAGACCCAGTACTTC	CASSPPNRQETQYF
-	TRBV5-6	TRBJ2-4	-	TGTGCCAGCAGCGCGGCTTGGGGTGAACTAGCCAAAAACATTCAGTACTTC	CASSAAWGELAKNIQYF
TRBD2	TRBV18	TRBJ2-1	-	TGTGCCAGCTCACCCGGACTAGTCTTAAGTGAGCAGTTCTTC	CASSPGLVLSEQFF
TRBD2	TRBV27	TRBJ2-1	-	TGTGCCAGCCGGGAGGGTCGGTACAATGAGCAGTTCTTC	CASREGRYNEQFF
TRBD1	TRBV18	TRBJ2-2	-	TGTGCCAGCTCACCGCCGGGACAGGGAGGGTCCGGGGAGCTGTTTTTT	CASSPPGQGGSGELFF
TRBD1	TRBV28	TRBJ1-6	-	TGTGCCAGCAGTTTGGGGCAGGGGGTTTACTTCGATTCACCCCTCCACTTT	CASSLGQGVYFDSPLHF
-	TRBV18	TRBJ2-7	-	TGTGCCAGCTCAGGACAGAACTACGAGCAGTACTTC	CASSGQNYEQYF
-	TRBV25-1	TRBJ1-2	once	TGTGCCAGCAGTGATTTGGGGGGGGCGTGGACCTTC	CASSDLGGAWTF
TRBD2	TRBV7-3	TRBJ2-1	-	TGTGCCAGCAGCTCCTTCTCGGGAGGGTTCAATGAGCAGTTCTTC	CASSSFSGGFNEQFF
TRBD2	TRBV6-2/TRBV6-3	TRBJ2-1	-	TGTGCCAGCAGTTACCCCGGGCGACATGAGGGAGGGTCCTACAATGAGCAGTTCTTC	CASSYPGRHEGGSYNEQFF
TRBD2	TRBV19	TRBJ2-2	-	TGTGCCAGTAGTACCCTAGCGGGATCCGGGGAGCTGTTTTTT	CASSTLAGSGELFF
-	TRBV12-3/TRBV12-4	TRBJ2-7	-	TGTGCCAGCATGCTGGACAGAAGCGAGCAGTACTTC	CASMLDRSEQYF
-	TRBV6-2/TRBV6-3	TRBJ2-1	-	TGTGCCAGCAGTAAGAAGACACAGGGTCTTTTATACAATGAGCAGTTCTTC	CASSKKTQGLLYNEQFF
-	TRBV7-9	TRBJ2-3	-	TGTGCCAGCAGCTTAGATGGAACAGATACGCAGTATTTT	CASSLDGTDTQYF
-	TRBV11-2	TRBJ2-7	-	TGTGCCAGCAGCTCCGTTGGTGGGACCGCCTACGAGCAGTACTTC	CASSSVGGTAYEQYF